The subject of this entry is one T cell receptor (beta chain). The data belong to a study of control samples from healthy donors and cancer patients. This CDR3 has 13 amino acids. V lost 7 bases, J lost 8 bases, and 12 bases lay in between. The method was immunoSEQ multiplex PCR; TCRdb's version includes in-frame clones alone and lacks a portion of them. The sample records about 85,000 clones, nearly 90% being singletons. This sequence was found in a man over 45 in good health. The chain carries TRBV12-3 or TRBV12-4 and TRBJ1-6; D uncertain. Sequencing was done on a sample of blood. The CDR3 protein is CASTSVRDSPLHF. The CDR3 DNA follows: TGTGCCAGCACCTCCGTAAGGGATTCACCCCTCCACTTT.